These 4 T cell receptor beta chains came from one sample sequenced in a study of response to subunit inactivated influenza vaccine. MiXCR, run by TCRdb on the RT-PCR reads, gives a single entry per CDR3 protein. The table has around 490,000 distinct CDR3 sequences, 7.5% to 8.5% seen once. Sample: PBMCs from blood, taken about 24 months after vaccination. These receptors were taken from a man between 50 and 69 years old who received an inactivated influenza vaccine.

J is TRBJ1-4 and V is TRBV5-1; 7 bases match TRBD1. Germline CDR1 SGHRS, CDR2 YFSETQ. Germline trimming cut 5 bases from V and 6 bases from J; bases unmatched to any gene: 10. The CDR3 extends over 15 amino acids. The CDR3 region is CASREVGQDYEKLFF. Written as DNA, the CDR3 is TGCGCCAGCAGGGAGGTTGGACAGGACTATGAAAAACTGTTTTTT.

V gene TRBV28 combines with J gene TRBJ1-5; no reliable D call. The CDR3 length is 12 residues. The germline gives CDR1 MDHEN, CDR2 SYDVKM. With 3 bases removed from V and 6 bases from J, the gap between germline ends came to 6 bases. In DNA form, the CDR3 reads TGTGCCAGCAGTTTTGGTTTTCAGCCCCAGCATTTT. Protein: CASSFGFQPQHF.

This clonotype was counted ten times or more. V and J are TRBV5-1 and TRBJ1-1, with a possible D match to TRBD1 (6 bases). The CDR3 is made up of 13 amino acids. CDR1 and CDR2 (germline): SGHRS, YFSETQ. With 2 bases removed from V and 4 bases from J, the gap between germline ends came to 9 bases. In DNA form, the CDR3 reads TGCGCCAGCAGCTTAACAGGGAGCACTGAAGCTTTCTTT. Translation: CASSLTGSTEAFF.

The rearrangement joins TRBV20-1 to TRBJ2-7, with 10 bases matching TRBD2. CDR1 is DFQATT, CDR2 SNEGSKA, per germline (reference sequence). The J segment lost 9 bases and the V segment lost 3 bases, leaving 14 bases of the junction unmatched. This CDR3 is 15 amino acids long. The CDR3 region has the DNA TGCAGTGCTAGTCCCTCTAGCGGGAGTCCGGGCGGGCAGTACTTC. It translates to CSASPSSGSPGGQYF.